This TCR beta chain was identified during a study of control samples from healthy donors and cancer patients. With V trimmed by 5 bases and J by 0 bases, 7 bases remained unmatched. Germline CDR1 and CDR2: SGHVS and FQNEAQ. This CDR3 comprises 16 residues. TCRdb's table, derived via immunoSEQ multiplex PCR, lists solely in-frame clones and lacks some. Of over 60,000 clones detected, 80% to 90% appear once; the ten largest clones hold 1.9%. The specimen sequenced was PBMCs. The source is an older woman with head and neck cancer. The chain combines TRBV7-8 with TRBJ1-1; 9 nucleotides agree with TRBD1. Here the CDR3 reads CASSVGTGKMNTEAFF. The CDR3, as DNA: TGTGCCAGCAGCGTCGGGACAGGGAAAATGAACACTGAAGCTTTCTTT.